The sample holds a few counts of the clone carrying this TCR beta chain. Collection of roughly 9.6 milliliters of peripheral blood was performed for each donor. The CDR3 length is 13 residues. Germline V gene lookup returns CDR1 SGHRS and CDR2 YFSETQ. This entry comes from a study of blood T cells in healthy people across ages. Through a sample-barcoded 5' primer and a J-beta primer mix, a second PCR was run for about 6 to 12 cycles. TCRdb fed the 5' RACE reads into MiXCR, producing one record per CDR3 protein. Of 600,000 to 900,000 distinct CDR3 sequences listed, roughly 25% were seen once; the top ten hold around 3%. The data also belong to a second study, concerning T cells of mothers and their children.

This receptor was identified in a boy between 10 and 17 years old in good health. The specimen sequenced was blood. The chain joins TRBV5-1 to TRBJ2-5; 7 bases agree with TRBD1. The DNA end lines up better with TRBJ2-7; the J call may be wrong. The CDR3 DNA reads TGCGCCAGCAGCCTACCGGGACAGAACGAGCAGTACTTC. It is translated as CASSLPGQNEQYF.